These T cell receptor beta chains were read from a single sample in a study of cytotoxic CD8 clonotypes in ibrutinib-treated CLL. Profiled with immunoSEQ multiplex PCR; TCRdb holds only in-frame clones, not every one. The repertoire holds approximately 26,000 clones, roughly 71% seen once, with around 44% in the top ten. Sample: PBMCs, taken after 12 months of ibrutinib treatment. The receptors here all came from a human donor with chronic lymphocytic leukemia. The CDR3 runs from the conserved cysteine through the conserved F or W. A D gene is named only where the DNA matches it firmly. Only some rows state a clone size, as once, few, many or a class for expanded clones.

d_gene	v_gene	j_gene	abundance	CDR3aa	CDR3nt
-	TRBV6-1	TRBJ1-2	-	CASSQGGSYYGYTF	TGTGCCAGCAGCCAGGGTGGTTCGTACTATGGCTACACCTTC
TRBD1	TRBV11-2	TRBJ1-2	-	CASSHGQGASGYTF	TGTGCCAGCAGCCACGGACAGGGGGCTTCTGGCTACACCTTC
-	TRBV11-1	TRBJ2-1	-	CASSPRVSTGEQFF	TGTGCCAGCAGCCCCCGAGTTTCTACAGGGGAGCAGTTCTTC
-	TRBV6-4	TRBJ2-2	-	CASSQDGSGGELFF	TGTGCCAGCAGCCAAGACGGGTCAGGAGGGGAGCTGTTTTTT
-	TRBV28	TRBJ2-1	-	CASSGRAGRYNEQFF	TGTGCCAGCAGTGGTCGGGCGGGGCGGTACAATGAGCAGTTCTTC
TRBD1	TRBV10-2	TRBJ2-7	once	CASTSGQGISYEQYF	TGCGCCAGCACTTCGGGACAGGGAATCTCCTACGAGCAGTACTTC
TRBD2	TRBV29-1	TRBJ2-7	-	CSVAPSGVLHEQYF	TGCAGCGTTGCCCCTAGCGGGGTCTTACACGAGCAGTACTTC
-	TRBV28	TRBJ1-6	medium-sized	CASTTGTSPLHF	TGTGCCAGCACGACAGGAACGTCACCCCTCCACTTT
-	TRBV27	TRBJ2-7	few	CASSLRQNYEQYF	TGTGCCAGCAGTTTACGACAAAACTACGAGCAGTACTTC
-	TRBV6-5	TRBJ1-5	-	CASRLDRTSNQPQHF	TGTGCCAGCAGACTCGACAGAACTAGCAATCAGCCCCAGCATTTT
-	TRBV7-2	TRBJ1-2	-	CASSGTGASTGYTF	TGTGCCAGCAGCGGGACCGGGGCCAGCACTGGCTACACCTTC
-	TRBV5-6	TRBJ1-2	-	CASSLDYGYTF	TGTGCCAGCAGCTTGGACTATGGCTACACCTTC